These 27 T cell receptor beta chains originate from one sample sequenced in a study of shared clonotypes between healthy human individuals. The table came from immunoSEQ multiplex PCR; TCRdb's copy has only in-frame clones and leaves some out. Altogether about 1,900,000 clones are present, just under 95% being singletons, with the ten largest covering more than 0.95%. CD8 cells classed as naive were CD45RO-negative and positively selected for CCR7, excluding terminally differentiated effector memory CD45RA+ cells. Sequenced input: naive CD8+ T cells sorted from blood. Every receptor here comes from a man aged 18 to 30 in good health.

J is TRBJ2-5 and V is TRBV5-1; no definite D call. There are 13 residues in the CDR3. V lost 1 base and J 5 bases, leaving 9 bases between the germline ends. CDR1 and CDR2 (germline): SGHRS, YFSETQ. The DNA of the CDR3 is TGCGCCAGCAGCTTGACCTACGGGGAGACCCAGTACTTC. Its protein product is CASSLTYGETQYF.

The V gene is TRBV4-1, the J gene TRBJ1-5, with 11 nucleotides matching TRBD1. V shed 2 bases, J shed 5 bases, and the junction held 5 bases outside the gene matches. CDR1 MGHRA and CDR2 YSYEKL come from the germline V gene. CDR3 length equals 16 residues. CDR3 in DNA: TGCGCCAGCAGCCAACGGACAGGGGGCCGTGATCAGCCCCAGCATTTT. It translates to CASSQRTGGRDQPQHF.

Concerning this clone itself: Other DNA sequences from this sample encode an identical CDR3 as well. The chain combines TRBV27 with TRBJ2-1; 12 bases line up with TRBD2. The V gene's germline CDR1 is MNHEY and CDR2 SMNVEV (reference sequence). CDR3 length: 15 amino acids. After removal of 5 bases from V and 7 bases from J, the junction contained 6 bases not matched to a gene. CDR3 nucleotide sequence: TGTGCCAGCAGTCCTGGTACTAGCGGGAGGAATGAGCAGTTCTTC. Translating it yields CASSPGTSGRNEQFF.

The chain recombines TRBV27 with TRBJ2-7; 10 nucleotides line up with TRBD2. The CDR3 consists of 17 residues. Losses at the gene ends were 4 bases for V and 2 bases for J; bases not matched to a gene: 11. CDR1 is MNHEY, CDR2 SMNVEV, per germline (reference sequence). The CDR3 bases are TGTGCCAGCAGTTCCCTACTTACTAGCGGGGTGACCTACGAGCAGTACTTC. It translates to CASSSLLTSGVTYEQYF.

This clone was seen a single time. This rearrangement joins TRBV4-1 to TRBJ1-4; D is uncertain. The CDR3 has 15 residues. CDR1 is MGHRA, CDR2 YSYEKL, per germline. Trimming left V 0 bases short and J 4 bases short, with 9 bases between. The CDR3 DNA sequence: TGCGCCAGCAGCCAAGATCGGCTCCGTAATGAAAAACTGTTTTTT. Its protein product is CASSQDRLRNEKLFF.

The V and J genes are TRBV7-9 and TRBJ2-3; D unclear. The length of the CDR3 is 13 residues. In germline, CDR1 is SEHNR, CDR2 FQNEAQ (reference sequence). Trimming removed 3 bases from V and 4 bases from J, with 8 bases in between. The CDR3 sequence is CASSFPLSDTQYF. The CDR3 coding sequence is TGTGCCAGCAGCTTTCCCCTGTCAGATACGCAGTATTTT.

The chain carries TRBV27 and TRBJ2-7, with D perhaps matching TRBD1 or TRBD2 (5 bases each). CDR3 size: 14 residues. V gave up 8 bases and J gave up 2 bases, with 16 bases separating them. Germline V gene lookup returns CDR1 MNHEY and CDR2 SMNVEV (reference sequence). CDR3 amino acids: CASGPGTATYEQYF. The DNA of the CDR3 is TGTGCCAGCGGACCCGGGACGGCGACCTACGAGCAGTACTTC.

The chain links TRBV5-8 to TRBJ2-2, with 8 bases fitting TRBD1. This CDR3 has 19 amino acids. Germline V lookup: CDR1 SGHTS, CDR2 YDEGEE. With V trimmed by 0 bases and J by 0 bases, 10 bases remained unmatched. In nucleotides, the CDR3 is TGTGCCAGCAGCTTGGGACAGGGGCCTGCATTACCGAACACCGGGGAGCTGTTTTTT. Translation gives CASSLGQGPALPNTGELFF.

As concerns this clone: Different DNA sequences within this sample yield the same CDR3. The chain couples TRBV7-9 to TRBJ2-1, with D perhaps being TRBD1 or TRBD2 (5 bases each). Germline CDR1 and CDR2: SEHNR and FQNEAQ (reference sequence). V was shortened by 4 bases and J by 8 bases, with 9 bases between the two germline ends. The CDR3 runs to 12 residues. The CDR3 DNA follows: TGTGCCAGCAGCTCCCAGGGAGATGAGCAGTTCTTC. Translation: CASSSQGDEQFF.

The genes are TRBV28 and TRBJ1-2; TRBD1 is a possible D gene (5 bases). CDR3 length equals 17 residues. Trimming left V 6 bases short and J 6 bases short, with 26 bases between. CDR1 is MDHEN and CDR2 is SYDVKM in the germline V gene. The CDR3 is CASRLLLPGDQKDGYTF. CDR3 nucleotide sequence: TGTGCCAGCAGACTACTCTTGCCGGGGGACCAGAAGGATGGCTACACCTTC.

This sequence joins TRBV5-1 and TRBJ1-1, with a possible D match to TRBD1 (6 bases). CDR3 size: 14 residues. V was shortened by 5 bases and J by 5 bases, with 16 bases between the two germline ends. CDR1 and CDR2 (germline): SGHRS, YFSETQ. The CDR3 here is CASSTGYLETEAFF. CDR3 DNA sequence: TGCGCCAGCAGTACAGGGTATTTGGAGACTGAAGCTTTCTTT.

The gene calls are TRBV14 and TRBJ1-2, with D possibly being TRBD1 (5 bases). CDR3 size: 18 residues. Germline assignment: CDR1 SGHDN and CDR2 FVKESK. The V gene lost 1 base and the J gene lost 8 bases, with 26 bases spanning the gap. The CDR3 loop is CASSQGSWSGLNKWGYTF. CDR3 coding DNA: TGTGCCAGCAGCCAAGGCTCTTGGTCGGGACTCAATAAATGGGGCTACACCTTC.

The chain uses TRBV13 and TRBJ2-7; 8 bases line up with TRBD2. Trimming took 3 bases from V and 5 from J; bases not matched to a gene: 0. Germline lookup yields CDR1 PRHDT and CDR2 FYEKMQ (reference sequence). The CDR3 runs to 12 residues. The CDR3 sequence is CASSLREDEQYF. The CDR3 DNA sequence: TGTGCCAGCAGCTTGCGGGAGGACGAGCAGTACTTC.

The chain links TRBV19 to TRBJ1-1; the D gene is possibly TRBD1 (5 bases). The V gene lost 7 bases and the J gene lost 1 base, with 16 bases spanning the gap. In germline, CDR1 is LNHDA, CDR2 SQIVND (reference sequence). The CDR3 covers 15 residues. The CDR3 here is CASTPLWGENTEAFF. The CDR3, as DNA: TGTGCCAGTACCCCACTTTGGGGGGAGAACACTGAAGCTTTCTTT.

This chain connects TRBV5-5 to TRBJ2-7; D is ambiguous. CDR1 and CDR2 from the germline V gene are SGHKS and YYEKEE (reference sequence). The CDR3 has 14 residues. Deletions cut 0 bases from V and 1 base from J, with 8 bases between. Here the CDR3 reads CASSLVSFSYEQYF. CDR3 bases: TGTGCCAGCAGCTTGGTATCCTTTTCCTACGAGCAGTACTTC.

The V and J genes are TRBV4-3 and TRBJ2-2; D remains ambiguous. V was shortened by 3 bases and J by 3 bases, with 32 bases between the two germline ends. The germline V gene has CDR1 LGHNA and CDR2 YSLEER. This CDR3 is built from 22 residues. The CDR3 here is CASSHHGPFDSETLRYTGELFF. The CDR3, as DNA: TGCGCCAGCAGCCACCATGGACCGTTTGATTCCGAGACCCTTCGCTACACCGGGGAGCTGTTTTTT.

The J gene is TRBJ2-3, the V gene TRBV6-5; possibly TRBD2 for D (6 bases). The CDR3 is made up of 13 amino acids. CDR1 MNHEY and CDR2 SVGAGI come from the germline V gene. Trimming shortened V by 6 bases and J by 5 bases, and 12 bases separated the two germline ends. The CDR3 DNA reads TGTGCCAGCAGCGGCGGGGTGATAGATACGCAGTATTTT. Translation: CASSGGVIDTQYF.

The rearrangement uses TRBV7-8 and TRBJ1-2; TRBD1 aligns across 10 bases. The V segment lost 5 bases and the J segment 0 bases; nucleotides outside the gene matches: 3. Germline V lookup: CDR1 SGHVS, CDR2 FQNEAQ. CDR3 length: 15 amino acids. CDR3 sequence reads: CASSPGTGANYGYTF. The CDR3 nucleotides read TGTGCCAGCAGCCCGGGGACAGGGGCTAACTATGGCTACACCTTC. Full variable domain (rest looked up from reference TRBV7-8 and TRBJ1-2): GAGVSQSPRYKVAKRGQDVALRCDPISGHVSLFWYQQALGQGPEFLTYFQNEAQLDKSGLPSDRFFAERPEGSVSTLKIQRTQQEDSAVYLCASSPGTGANYGYTFGSGTRLTVV.

This chain links TRBV5-4 with TRBJ1-3; D is possibly TRBD1 (5 bases). There are 15 residues in the CDR3. Germline assignment: CDR1 SGHNT and CDR2 YYREEE (reference sequence). V was shortened by 2 bases and J by 2 bases, with 11 bases between the two germline ends. The CDR3 reads CASSFFGGAGNTIYF. CDR3 in DNA: TGTGCCAGCAGCTTTTTCGGGGGGGCTGGAAACACCATATATTTT.

The chain links TRBV4-1 to TRBJ1-2, with no clear D. Per the germline V gene, CDR1 is MGHRA and CDR2 is YSYEKL. Trimming took 0 bases from V and 4 from J, leaving 12 bases between them. The CDR3 consists of 15 residues. The CDR3 loop is CASSQDLLDGYGYTF. The CDR3 DNA reads TGCGCCAGCAGCCAAGATTTATTGGACGGCTATGGCTACACCTTC.

The rearrangement joins TRBV5-1 to TRBJ1-1, with 7 bases matching TRBD1. Germline loops: CDR1 SGHRS, CDR2 YFSETQ. The CDR3 is made up of 11 amino acids. Here the CDR3 reads CDRDRNTEAFF. CDR3 sequence (DNA): TGCGATAGGGACAGGAACACTGAAGCTTTCTTT.

This chain uses TRBV28 with TRBJ1-2, with 8 bases matching TRBD1. The CDR3 has 14 residues. CDR1 and CDR2 (germline): MDHEN, SYDVKM. The J segment lost 4 bases and the V segment lost 3 bases, leaving 4 bases of the junction unmatched. In DNA, the CDR3 is TGTGCCAGCAGTTTTCAGGGGGCATTCTATGGCTACACCTTC. The encoded protein is CASSFQGAFYGYTF.

This chain joins TRBV28 and TRBJ1-2; maybe TRBD1 (6 bases). Trimming took 1 base from V and 5 from J, leaving 14 bases between them. CDR3 size: 15 residues. CDR1 and CDR2 (germline): MDHEN, SYDVKM. The CDR3 region is CASSLSAGAGYGYTF. The CDR3 region has the DNA TGTGCCAGCAGTTTATCGGCAGGGGCGGGGTATGGCTACACCTTC.

The V call is TRBV28, the J call TRBJ2-7; D is unclear. This CDR3 contains 14 residues. The germline gives CDR1 MDHEN, CDR2 SYDVKM. V lost 3 bases to trimming and J lost 6 bases, with 15 bases between them. The CDR3 DNA reads TGTGCCAGCAGTTTCACATCGAGCTTATCCGAGCAGTACTTC. It codes for CASSFTSSLSEQYF.

This clone occurred once. This chain uses TRBV6-1 with TRBJ2-7; possible D gene TRBD1, 5 bases. V was shortened by 2 bases and J by 3 bases, with 20 bases between the two germline ends. The germline gives CDR1 MNHNS, CDR2 SASEGT. The CDR3 totals 17 residues. This chain's CDR3 is CASSENWSETGFYEQYF. The CDR3 DNA sequence: TGTGCCAGCAGTGAAAACTGGAGCGAAACAGGTTTCTACGAGCAGTACTTC.

The chain is built from TRBV27 and TRBJ1-2, with no clear D. Germline lookup yields CDR1 MNHEY and CDR2 SMNVEV (reference sequence). The CDR3 is 15 amino acids. V lost 1 base and J lost 1, with 10 bases in between. CDR3 DNA: TGTGCCAGCAGTTTATTTTCAGGACTTAACTATGGCTACACCTTC. Translation: CASSLFSGLNYGYTF.

The rearrangement joins TRBV5-4 to TRBJ2-7; possibly TRBD1 for D (5 bases). Deletions cut 2 bases from V and 1 base from J, with 13 bases between. CDR1 and CDR2 from the germline V gene are SGHNT and YYREEE (reference sequence). This CDR3 has 15 residues. DNA for the CDR3: TGTGCCAGCAGCTTTAATCCAGGGAATTCCTACGAGCAGTACTTC. Translation gives CASSFNPGNSYEQYF.